This section outlines one T cell receptor (beta chain) sequence together with its context. The antigen remains unidentified. CDR3 size: 12 residues. CDR1 GTSNPN and CDR2 SVGIG come from the germline V gene (reference sequence). V lost 0 bases to trimming and J lost 7 bases, with 7 bases between them. Time point given: pre-treatment sample, taken before nivolumab and TIL therapy. The libraries were made with immunoSEQ v3. Produced via immunoSEQ multiplex PCR; TCRdb's table is partial and in-frame only. The sample has about 19,000 clones; 75% to 80% are singletons. These data are taken from a study of TIL therapy for anti-PD-1-resistant metastatic lung cancer. The overall study: Most patients had lung adenocarcinoma. Tumors carried a median roughly 1.5 non-synonymous mutations per megabase. Whole-study findings and limits: TIL clonotype persistence in blood showed no apparent association with response.

This chain joins TRBV30 and TRBJ1-5; no firm D call. This receptor was obtained from a person aged 25 to 79 with non-small cell lung cancer. The sample here was blood, taken at baseline. The CDR3 nucleotides read TGTGCCTGGAGTGTACAAGGGCAGCCCCAGCATTTT. Residues: CAWSVQGQPQHF.